The present T cell receptor beta chain was sequenced within a study of T-cell memory formation after mild COVID-19. This clonotype was seen a few times. Germline loops: CDR1 SGHRS, CDR2 YFSETQ. The CDR3 totals 15 residues. The ends lost 5 bases at V and 4 bases at J; junction bases unmatched: 7. TCRdb reanalysed the 5' RACE reads using MiXCR and keeps one entry per CDR3 protein. The sample includes almost 250,000 distinct CDR3 sequences, 15% seen only once; the top ten take 2% to 2.5%. The receptor comes from an adult woman who had mild COVID-19 (a few samples of this study predate the infection). Cell type and time point are not known. This sequence joins TRBV5-1 and TRBJ2-1; 9 bases fit TRBD2. Sequenced sample: PBMCs or a T cell subset sorted from them (not recorded which). CDR3 sequence (DNA): TGCGCCAGCAGAGGGATGCGGGGGGGATACAATGAGCAGTTCTTC. Protein product: CASRGMRGGYNEQFF.